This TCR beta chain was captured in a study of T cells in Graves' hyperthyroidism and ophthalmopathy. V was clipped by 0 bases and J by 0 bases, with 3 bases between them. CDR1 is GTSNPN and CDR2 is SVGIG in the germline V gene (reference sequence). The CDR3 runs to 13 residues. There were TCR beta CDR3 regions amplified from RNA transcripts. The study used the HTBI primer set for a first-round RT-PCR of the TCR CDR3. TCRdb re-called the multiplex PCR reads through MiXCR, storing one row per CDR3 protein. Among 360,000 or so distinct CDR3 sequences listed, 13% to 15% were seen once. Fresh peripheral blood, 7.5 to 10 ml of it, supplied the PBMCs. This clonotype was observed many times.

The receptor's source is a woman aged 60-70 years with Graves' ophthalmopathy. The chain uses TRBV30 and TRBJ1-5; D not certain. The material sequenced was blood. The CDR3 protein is CAWSVGSNQPQHF. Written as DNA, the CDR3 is TGTGCCTGGAGTGTAGGTAGCAATCAGCCCCAGCATTTT.